This T cell receptor beta chain comes out of a study of response to subunit inactivated influenza vaccine. In regard to this clonotype: Its matching antigen is unknown.

TCRdb independently ran MiXCR on the RT-PCR reads; one entry per CDR3 protein. The table includes under 550,000 distinct CDR3 sequences, less than 7.5% detected once. The study's findings and limits: It was suggested by the authors that few new T cells are recruited by each seasonal influenza vaccination.

CDR3 length equals 15 residues. The germline V gene has CDR1 MNHNS and CDR2 SASEGT. V dropped 6 bases and J dropped 4; count of bases not matched to a gene: 10. J is TRBJ2-7 and V is TRBV6-1; 9 bases map to TRBD1. The receptor comes from a man aged 50 to 69 who received an inactivated influenza vaccine. The sample here was PBMCs from blood, taken roughly 24 months after vaccination. The CDR3 coding sequence is TGTGCCAGCAGATCCGGGACAGGGAGTGGTTACGAGCAGTACTTC. This gives the protein CASRSGTGSGYEQYF.